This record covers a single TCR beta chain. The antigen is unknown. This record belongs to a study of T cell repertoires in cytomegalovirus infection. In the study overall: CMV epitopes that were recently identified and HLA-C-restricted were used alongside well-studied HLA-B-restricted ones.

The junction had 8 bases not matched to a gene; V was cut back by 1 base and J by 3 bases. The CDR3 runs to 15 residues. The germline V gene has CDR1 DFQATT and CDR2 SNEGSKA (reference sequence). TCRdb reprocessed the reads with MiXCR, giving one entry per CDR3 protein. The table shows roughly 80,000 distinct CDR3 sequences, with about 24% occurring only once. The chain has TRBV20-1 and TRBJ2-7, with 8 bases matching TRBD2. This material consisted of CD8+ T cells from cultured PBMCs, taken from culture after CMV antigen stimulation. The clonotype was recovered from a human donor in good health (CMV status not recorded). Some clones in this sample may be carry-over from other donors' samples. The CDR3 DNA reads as TGCAGTGCTAGAGCCACCGGGACTAGTTACTACGAGCAGTACTTC. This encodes CSARATGTSYYEQYF.